This T cell receptor beta chain is drawn from a study of T cell responses to AZD1222 COVID-19 vaccine. Study summary: Analyses pooled second doses at about 4 or about 12 weeks.

This clone was picked up one time. Germline CDR1 and CDR2: SQVTM and ANQGSEA. There are 14 residues in the CDR3. V lost 5 bases and J 0 bases, leaving 13 bases between the germline ends. The table came from immunoSEQ multiplex PCR; TCRdb's copy has only in-frame clones and leaves some out. The sample has some 99,000 clones, 70% to 90% seen once. The sequenced sample was peripheral blood, obtained on day 0 of AZD1222 vaccination. The V gene is TRBV29-1, the J gene TRBJ1-1, with a tentative D call TRBD1 (6 bases). This clonotype was sampled from an adult in good health. Here the CDR3 reads CSVYKGGVNTEAFF. DNA of the CDR3: TGCAGCGTTTATAAGGGGGGCGTGAACACTGAAGCTTTCTTT. The whole variable domain, remainder taken from reference TRBV29-1 and TRBJ1-1, is SAVISQKPSRDICQRGTSLTIQCQVDSQVTMMFWYRQQPGQSLTLIATANQGSEATYESGFVIDKFPISRPNLTFSTLTVSNMSPEDSSIYLCSVYKGGVNTEAFFGQGTRLTVV.